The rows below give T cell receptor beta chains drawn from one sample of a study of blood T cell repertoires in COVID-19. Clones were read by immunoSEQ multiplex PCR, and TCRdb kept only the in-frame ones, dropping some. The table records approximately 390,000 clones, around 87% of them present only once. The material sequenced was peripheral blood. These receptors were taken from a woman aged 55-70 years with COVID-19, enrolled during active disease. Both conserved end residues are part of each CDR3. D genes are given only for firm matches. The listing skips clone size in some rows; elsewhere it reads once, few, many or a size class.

CDR3aa: CSASRTGRNYEQYF; CDR3nt: TGCAGTGCTAGTCGGACAGGGAGAAACTACGAGCAGTACTTC; j_gene: TRBJ2-7; d_gene: TRBD1; abundance: -; v_gene: TRBV20-1
CDR3aa: CASSQEGPRVASTDTQYF; CDR3nt: TGTGCCAGCAGCCAAGAAGGCCCCAGGGTGGCCTCCACAGATACGCAGTATTTT; j_gene: TRBJ2-3; d_gene: -; abundance: -; v_gene: TRBV14
CDR3aa: CACSRGYEQYF; CDR3nt: TGTGCCTGCTCCAGGGGGTACGAGCAGTACTTC; j_gene: TRBJ2-7; d_gene: TRBD1; abundance: once; v_gene: TRBV14
CDR3aa: CASSRGTGVDQPQHF; CDR3nt: TGTGCCAGCAGCCGCGGGACAGGGGTGGATCAGCCCCAGCATTTT; j_gene: TRBJ1-5; d_gene: TRBD1; abundance: few; v_gene: TRBV7-9
CDR3aa: CASSPRGYGYTF; CDR3nt: TGTGCCAGCTCACCACGAGGGTATGGCTACACCTTC; j_gene: TRBJ1-2; d_gene: -; abundance: -; v_gene: TRBV18
CDR3aa: CASSARPGTSGGAVDTQYF; CDR3nt: TGTGCCAGCAGTGCCCGTCCCGGGACTAGCGGGGGGGCAGTAGATACGCAGTATTTT; j_gene: TRBJ2-3; d_gene: TRBD2; abundance: -; v_gene: TRBV6-1
CDR3aa: CASSERQGNTDTQYF; CDR3nt: TGTGCCAGCAGTGAGAGGCAGGGGAACACAGATACGCAGTATTTT; j_gene: TRBJ2-3; d_gene: -; abundance: -; v_gene: TRBV2
CDR3aa: CASSADRSTDTQYF; CDR3nt: TGTGCCAGCAGTGCGGACAGGAGCACAGATACGCAGTATTTT; j_gene: TRBJ2-3; d_gene: TRBD1; abundance: -; v_gene: TRBV2
CDR3aa: CASSPAGGLYEQYF; CDR3nt: TGTGCCAGCAGCCCCGCGGGGGGGCTTTACGAGCAGTACTTC; j_gene: TRBJ2-7; d_gene: TRBD2; abundance: -; v_gene: TRBV13
CDR3aa: CASSLPGGPTPYEQYF; CDR3nt: TGTGCCAGCAGCTTGCCGGGGGGGCCTACCCCCTACGAGCAGTACTTC; j_gene: TRBJ2-7; d_gene: TRBD2; abundance: -; v_gene: TRBV7-2
CDR3aa: CASSSTQDRQGYTF; CDR3nt: TGTGCCAGCAGCTCAACTCAGGACAGGCAAGGCTACACCTTC; j_gene: TRBJ1-2; d_gene: TRBD1; abundance: -; v_gene: TRBV5-8
CDR3aa: CASSLWGTRSSDTQYF; CDR3nt: TGTGCCAGCAGCTTATGGGGGACTAGATCATCAGATACGCAGTATTTT; j_gene: TRBJ2-3; d_gene: TRBD2; abundance: -; v_gene: TRBV7-3
CDR3aa: CASSYRQTLTGELFF; CDR3nt: TGTGCCAGCAGTTACAGACAGACACTAACCGGGGAGCTGTTTTTT; j_gene: TRBJ2-2; d_gene: -; abundance: -; v_gene: TRBV6-6
CDR3aa: CASSNRVNTEAFF; CDR3nt: TGTGCCAGCAGTAACAGGGTGAACACTGAAGCTTTCTTT; j_gene: TRBJ1-1; d_gene: -; abundance: -; v_gene: TRBV12-3/TRBV12-4
CDR3aa: CASSLVFAGLRETEAFF; CDR3nt: TGTGCCAGCAGCTTAGTTTTCGCCGGGCTCCGGGAGACTGAAGCTTTCTTT; j_gene: TRBJ1-1; d_gene: -; abundance: -; v_gene: TRBV11-3
CDR3aa: CASSQGYTEAFF; CDR3nt: TGTGCCAGTTCTCAGGGGTACACTGAAGCTTTCTTT; j_gene: TRBJ1-1; d_gene: -; abundance: -; v_gene: TRBV6-6
CDR3aa: CASSSRAAGAFEQYF; CDR3nt: TGTGCCAGCAGCTCGCGAGCTGCGGGGGCATTCGAGCAGTACTTC; j_gene: TRBJ2-7; d_gene: -; abundance: -; v_gene: TRBV7-2
CDR3aa: CASSPPQGRTNTEAFF; CDR3nt: TGTGCCAGCTCACCACCGCAGGGTCGGACAAACACTGAAGCTTTCTTT; j_gene: TRBJ1-1; d_gene: -; abundance: -; v_gene: TRBV18
CDR3aa: CASSSSVGGAVDTQYF; CDR3nt: TGCGCCAGCAGCTCGTCGGTAGGGGGGGCGGTAGATACGCAGTATTTT; j_gene: TRBJ2-3; d_gene: -; abundance: -; v_gene: TRBV5-1
CDR3aa: CAFDRGYAGDGAFF; CDR3nt: TGTGCCTTCGACAGGGGGTACGCCGGCGATGGGGCTTTCTTT; j_gene: TRBJ1-1; d_gene: TRBD1; abundance: -; v_gene: TRBV30
CDR3aa: CASSIEADMGYTF; CDR3nt: TGTGCCAGTAGTATAGAGGCCGATATGGGCTACACCTTC; j_gene: TRBJ1-2; d_gene: -; abundance: -; v_gene: TRBV19
CDR3aa: CASSEDNNSNQPQHF; CDR3nt: TGCGCCAGCAGTGAGGATAACAATAGCAATCAGCCCCAGCATTTT; j_gene: TRBJ1-5; d_gene: -; abundance: -; v_gene: TRBV10-2
CDR3aa: CASSSRTQGGQPQHF; CDR3nt: TGTGCCAGTAGTTCTCGAACCCAGGGGGGTCAGCCCCAGCATTTT; j_gene: TRBJ1-5; d_gene: TRBD1; abundance: -; v_gene: TRBV19
CDR3aa: CASSSGADTQYF; CDR3nt: TGTGCCAGCAGCTCCGGAGCGGATACGCAGTATTTT; j_gene: TRBJ2-3; d_gene: -; abundance: -; v_gene: TRBV7-9
CDR3aa: CASSSSGGALYGYTF; CDR3nt: TGTGCCAGCTCATCATCAGGGGGCGCTCTCTATGGCTACACCTTC; j_gene: TRBJ1-2; d_gene: TRBD1; abundance: -; v_gene: TRBV18
CDR3aa: CASSTNPQVAYEQYF; CDR3nt: TGCGCCAGCAGCACAAACCCTCAGGTGGCATACGAGCAGTACTTC; j_gene: TRBJ2-7; d_gene: -; abundance: -; v_gene: TRBV5-1
CDR3aa: CASSLSNRGSYGYTF; CDR3nt: TGCGCCAGCAGCTTATCCAACAGGGGTTCCTATGGCTACACCTTC; j_gene: TRBJ1-2; d_gene: TRBD1; abundance: -; v_gene: TRBV5-1
CDR3aa: CASSGITGQGERAGANVLTF; CDR3nt: TGTGCCAGCAGTGGCATAACTGGACAGGGGGAGCGGGCTGGGGCCAACGTCCTGACTTTC; j_gene: TRBJ2-6; d_gene: TRBD1; abundance: -; v_gene: TRBV2
CDR3aa: CASSRDRYNEQFF; CDR3nt: TGTGCCAGTAGTAGGGACAGGTACAATGAGCAGTTCTTC; j_gene: TRBJ2-1; d_gene: TRBD1; abundance: -; v_gene: TRBV19
CDR3aa: CAISELLAGPPSTDTQYF; CDR3nt: TGTGCCATCAGTGAGTTGCTAGCGGGGCCCCCTAGCACAGATACGCAGTATTTT; j_gene: TRBJ2-3; d_gene: TRBD2; abundance: -; v_gene: TRBV10-3
CDR3aa: CASSRTGDTGELFF; CDR3nt: TGTGCCAGTAGCCGGACAGGGGACACCGGGGAGCTGTTTTTT; j_gene: TRBJ2-2; d_gene: TRBD1; abundance: -; v_gene: TRBV19
CDR3aa: CASSYFGTANEKLFF; CDR3nt: TGTGCCAGCAGTTACTTTGGGACAGCAAATGAAAAACTGTTTTTT; j_gene: TRBJ1-4; d_gene: TRBD1; abundance: -; v_gene: TRBV6-5
CDR3aa: CASSNDRNTEAFF; CDR3nt: TGTGCCAGCTCAAATGACAGAAACACTGAAGCTTTCTTT; j_gene: TRBJ1-1; d_gene: -; abundance: few; v_gene: TRBV18
CDR3aa: CASSTDRAADTEAFF; CDR3nt: TGTGCCAGCAGCACAGACAGGGCGGCAGACACTGAAGCTTTCTTT; j_gene: TRBJ1-1; d_gene: TRBD1; abundance: -; v_gene: TRBV7-8
CDR3aa: CASSEADYSNQPQHF; CDR3nt: TGTGCCAGCAGTGAGGCAGATTATAGCAATCAGCCCCAGCATTTT; j_gene: TRBJ1-5; d_gene: -; abundance: -; v_gene: TRBV2
CDR3aa: CASSIQRPGGNEKLFF; CDR3nt: TGTGCCAGTAGTATCCAACGACCGGGGGGTAATGAAAAACTGTTTTTT; j_gene: TRBJ1-4; d_gene: -; abundance: -; v_gene: TRBV19